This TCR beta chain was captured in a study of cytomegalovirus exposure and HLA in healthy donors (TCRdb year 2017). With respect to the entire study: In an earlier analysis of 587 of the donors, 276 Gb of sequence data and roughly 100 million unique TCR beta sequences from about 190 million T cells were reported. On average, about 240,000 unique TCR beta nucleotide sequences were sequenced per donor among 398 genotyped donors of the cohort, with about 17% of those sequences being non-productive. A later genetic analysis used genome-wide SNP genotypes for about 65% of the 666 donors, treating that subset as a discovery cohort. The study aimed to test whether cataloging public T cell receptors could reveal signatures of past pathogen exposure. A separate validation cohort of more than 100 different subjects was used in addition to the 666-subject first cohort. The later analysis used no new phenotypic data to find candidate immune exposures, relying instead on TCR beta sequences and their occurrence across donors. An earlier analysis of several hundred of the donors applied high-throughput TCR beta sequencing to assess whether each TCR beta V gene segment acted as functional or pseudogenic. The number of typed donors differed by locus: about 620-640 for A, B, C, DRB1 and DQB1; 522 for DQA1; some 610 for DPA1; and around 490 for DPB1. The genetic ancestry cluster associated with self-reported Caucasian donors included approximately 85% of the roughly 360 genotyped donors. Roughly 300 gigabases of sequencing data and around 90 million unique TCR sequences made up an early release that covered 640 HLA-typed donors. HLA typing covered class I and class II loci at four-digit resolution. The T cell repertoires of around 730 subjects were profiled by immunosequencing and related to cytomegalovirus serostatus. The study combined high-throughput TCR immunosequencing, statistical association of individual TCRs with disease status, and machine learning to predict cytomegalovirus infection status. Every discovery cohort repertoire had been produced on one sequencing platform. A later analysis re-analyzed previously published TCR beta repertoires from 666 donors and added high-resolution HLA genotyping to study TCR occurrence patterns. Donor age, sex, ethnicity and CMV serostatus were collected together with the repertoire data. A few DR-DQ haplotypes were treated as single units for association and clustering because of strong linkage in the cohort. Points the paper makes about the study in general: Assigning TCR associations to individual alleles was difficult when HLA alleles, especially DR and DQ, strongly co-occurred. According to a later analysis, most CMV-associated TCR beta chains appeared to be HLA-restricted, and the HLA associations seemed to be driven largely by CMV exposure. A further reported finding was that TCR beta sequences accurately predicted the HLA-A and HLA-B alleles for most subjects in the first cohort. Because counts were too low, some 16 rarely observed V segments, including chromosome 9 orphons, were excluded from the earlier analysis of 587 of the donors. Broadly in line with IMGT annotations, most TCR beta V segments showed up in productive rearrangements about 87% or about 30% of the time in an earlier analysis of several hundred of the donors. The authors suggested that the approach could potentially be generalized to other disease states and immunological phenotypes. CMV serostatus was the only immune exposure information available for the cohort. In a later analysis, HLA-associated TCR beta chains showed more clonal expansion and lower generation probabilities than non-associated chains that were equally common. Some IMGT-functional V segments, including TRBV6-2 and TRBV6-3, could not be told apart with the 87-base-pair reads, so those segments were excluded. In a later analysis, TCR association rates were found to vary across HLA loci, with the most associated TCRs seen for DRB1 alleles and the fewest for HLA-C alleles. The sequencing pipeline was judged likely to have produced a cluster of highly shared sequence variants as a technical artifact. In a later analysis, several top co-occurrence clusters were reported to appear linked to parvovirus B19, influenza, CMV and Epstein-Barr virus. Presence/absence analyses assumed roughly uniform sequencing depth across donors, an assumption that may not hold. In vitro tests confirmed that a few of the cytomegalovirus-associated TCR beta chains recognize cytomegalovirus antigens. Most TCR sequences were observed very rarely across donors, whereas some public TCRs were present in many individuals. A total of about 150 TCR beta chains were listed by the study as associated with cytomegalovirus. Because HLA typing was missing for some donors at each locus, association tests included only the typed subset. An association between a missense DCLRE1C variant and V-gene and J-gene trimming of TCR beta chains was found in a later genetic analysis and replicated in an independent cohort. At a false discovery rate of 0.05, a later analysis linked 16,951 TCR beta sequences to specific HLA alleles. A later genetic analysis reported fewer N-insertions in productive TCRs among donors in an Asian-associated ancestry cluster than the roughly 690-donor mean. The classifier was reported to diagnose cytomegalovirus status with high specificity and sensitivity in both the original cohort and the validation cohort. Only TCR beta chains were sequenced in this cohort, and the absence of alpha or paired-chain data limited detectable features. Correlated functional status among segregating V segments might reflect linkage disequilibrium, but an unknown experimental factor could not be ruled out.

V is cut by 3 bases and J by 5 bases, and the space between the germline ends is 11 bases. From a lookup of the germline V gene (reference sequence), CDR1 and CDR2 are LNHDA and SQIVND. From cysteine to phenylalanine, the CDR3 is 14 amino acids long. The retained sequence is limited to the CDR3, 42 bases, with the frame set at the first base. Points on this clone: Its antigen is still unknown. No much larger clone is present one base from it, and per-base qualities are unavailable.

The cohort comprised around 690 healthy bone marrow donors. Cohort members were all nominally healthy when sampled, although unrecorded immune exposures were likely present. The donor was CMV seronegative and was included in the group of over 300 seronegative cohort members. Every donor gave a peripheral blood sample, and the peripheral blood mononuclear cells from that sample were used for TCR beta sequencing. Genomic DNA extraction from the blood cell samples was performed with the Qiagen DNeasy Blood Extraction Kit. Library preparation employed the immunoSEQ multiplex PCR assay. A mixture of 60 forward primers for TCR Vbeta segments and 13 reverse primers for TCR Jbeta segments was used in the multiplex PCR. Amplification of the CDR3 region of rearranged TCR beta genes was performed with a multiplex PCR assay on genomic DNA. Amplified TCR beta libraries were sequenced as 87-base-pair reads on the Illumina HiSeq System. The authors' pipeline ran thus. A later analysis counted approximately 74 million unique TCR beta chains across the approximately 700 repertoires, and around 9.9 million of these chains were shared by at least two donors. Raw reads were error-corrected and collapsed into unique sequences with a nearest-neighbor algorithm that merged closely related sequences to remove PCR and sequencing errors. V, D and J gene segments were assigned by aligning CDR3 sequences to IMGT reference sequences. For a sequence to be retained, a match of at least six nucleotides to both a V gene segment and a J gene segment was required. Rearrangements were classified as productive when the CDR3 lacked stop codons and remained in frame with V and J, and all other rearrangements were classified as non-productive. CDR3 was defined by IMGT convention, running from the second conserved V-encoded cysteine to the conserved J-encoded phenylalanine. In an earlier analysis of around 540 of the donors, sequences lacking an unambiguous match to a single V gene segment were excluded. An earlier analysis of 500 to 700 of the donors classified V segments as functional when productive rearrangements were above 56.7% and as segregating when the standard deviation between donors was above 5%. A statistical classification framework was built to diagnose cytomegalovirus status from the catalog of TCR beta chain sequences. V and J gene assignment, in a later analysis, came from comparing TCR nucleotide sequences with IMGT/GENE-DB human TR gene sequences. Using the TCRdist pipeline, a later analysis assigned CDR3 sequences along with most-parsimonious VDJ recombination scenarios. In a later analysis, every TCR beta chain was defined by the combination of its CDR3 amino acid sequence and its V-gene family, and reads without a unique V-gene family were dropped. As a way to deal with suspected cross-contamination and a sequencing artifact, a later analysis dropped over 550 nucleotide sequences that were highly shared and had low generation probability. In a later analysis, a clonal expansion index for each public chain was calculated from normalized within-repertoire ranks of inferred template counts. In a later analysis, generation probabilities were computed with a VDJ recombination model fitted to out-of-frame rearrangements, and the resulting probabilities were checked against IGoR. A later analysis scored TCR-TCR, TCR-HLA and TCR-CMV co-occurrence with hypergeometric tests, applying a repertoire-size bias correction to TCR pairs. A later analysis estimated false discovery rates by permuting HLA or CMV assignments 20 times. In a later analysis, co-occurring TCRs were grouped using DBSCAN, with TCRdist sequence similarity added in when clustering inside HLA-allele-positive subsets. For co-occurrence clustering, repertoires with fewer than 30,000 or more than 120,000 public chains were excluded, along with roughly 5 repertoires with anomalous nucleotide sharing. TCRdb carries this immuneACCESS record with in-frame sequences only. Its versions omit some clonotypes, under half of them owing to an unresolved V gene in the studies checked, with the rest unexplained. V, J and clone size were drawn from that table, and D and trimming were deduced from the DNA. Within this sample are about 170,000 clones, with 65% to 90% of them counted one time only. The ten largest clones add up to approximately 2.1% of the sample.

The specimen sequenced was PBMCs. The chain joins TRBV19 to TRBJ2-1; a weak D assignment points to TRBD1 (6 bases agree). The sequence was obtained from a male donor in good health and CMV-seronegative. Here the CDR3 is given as CASSILGANNEQFF. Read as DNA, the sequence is TGTGCCAGTAGTATTTTGGGGGCTAACAATGAGCAGTTCTTC.